These 2 T cell receptor beta chains came from one sample sequenced in a study of cytomegalovirus exposure and HLA in healthy donors. The PCR made use of 60 Vbeta and 13 Jbeta primers. Only in-frame clones appear in the TCRdb table, and some are missing; sequencing was by immunoSEQ multiplex PCR. Of 120,000 to 150,000 clones in the sample, 72% were seen once. Sequenced material: PBMCs. The receptors originated from a middle-aged man in good health and CMV-seronegative.

The chain links TRBV18 to TRBJ2-2, with 12 nucleotides matching TRBD2. Germline V gene data show CDR1 as KGHSH and CDR2 as LQKENI. The CDR3 extends over 17 amino acids. Trimming removed 2 bases from V and 6 bases from J; junction bases left unmatched: 7. The chain's CDR3 is CASSPTSGRPLSGELFF. The DNA of the CDR3 is TGTGCCAGCTCACCAACTAGCGGGAGGCCCCTATCCGGGGAGCTGTTTTTT.

The sample holds a few counts of this clone. The chain employs TRBV19 and TRBJ1-1; 8 bases fit TRBD1. Unmatched junction bases numbered 7, after V lost 7 bases and J lost 3 bases. The CDR3 is made up of 14 amino acids. Germline assignment: CDR1 LNHDA and CDR2 SQIVND (reference sequence). The CDR3 DNA follows: TGTGCCAGTAATCAGGGGGCGGGGTACACTGAAGCTTTCTTT. This translates into CASNQGAGYTEAFF. The full variable domain, with the rest looked up from reference TRBV19 and TRBJ1-1, is DGGITQSPKYLFRKEGQNVTLSCEQNLNHDAMYWYRQDPGQGLRLIYYSQIVNDFQKGDIAEGYSVSREKKESFPLTVTSAQKNPTAFYLCASNQGAGYTEAFFGQGTRLTVV.